This passage covers 32 T cell receptor beta chains from one sample sequenced in a study of T-cell reconstitution after alpha-beta-depleted transplantation in children. For TCRbeta, the library was prepared with unique molecular identifiers. TCRdb reprocessed the PCR reads via MiXCR and lists one record per CDR3 protein. This sample has hundreds of thousands of distinct CDR3 sequences; under 12% occur once, and the top ten carry about 2%. The sequencing here drew on PBMCs, taken before TCRalphabeta/CD19-depleted stem cell transplant. These receptors all stem from a child aged 2 to 15 with inherited bone marrow failure, due to receive a stem cell transplant.

To note about this clonotype: This could be a read error, since a much larger clone is one nucleotide away. This chain uses TRBV4-3 with TRBJ2-1; 11 positions agree with TRBD2. Trimming removed 3 bases from V and 8 bases from J; junction bases left unmatched: 9. Germline CDR1 LGHNA, CDR2 YSLEER. The CDR3 contains 16 residues. CDR3 amino acids: CASSHAVAGGPYEQFF. Written as DNA, the CDR3 is TGCGCCAGCAGCCACGCTGTAGCGGGAGGGCCCTATGAGCAGTTCTTC.

Only a few counts were recorded for this clonotype. The chain joins TRBV4-1 to TRBJ2-5; 8 nucleotides match TRBD1. The V and J ends lost 3 bases and 5 bases, in that order; junction bases with no gene match: 8. The germline CDR1 and CDR2 sequences are MGHRA and YSYEKL. The length of the CDR3 is 15 residues. CDR3 protein: CASSHRQGSAETQYF. The CDR3 coding sequence is TGCGCCAGCAGCCATCGACAGGGGAGTGCGGAGACCCAGTACTTC.

This clonotype was counted ten times or more. The rearrangement joins TRBV9 to TRBJ1-3; D is uncertain. The V end lost 0 bases, the J end lost 2 bases, and 9 bases lay between the germline ends. This CDR3 contains 15 residues. Germline V lookup: CDR1 SGDLS, CDR2 YYNGEE. DNA of the CDR3: TGTGCCAGCAGCGTAGCTACCCATCCTGGAAACACCATATATTTT. It yields the protein CASSVATHPGNTIYF.

The sample holds many counts of this clonotype. CDR3 sequence (DNA): TGCAGTGCTAGTGGCTACCTAAAATGGGACAGGACAAACAATGAGCAGTTCTTC. Its protein product is CSASGYLKWDRTNNEQFF. The chain employs TRBV20-1 and TRBJ2-1; 8 bases agree with TRBD1. Germline V lookup: CDR1 DFQATT, CDR2 SNEGSKA (reference sequence). CDR3 length equals 18 residues. The ends lost 3 bases at V and 5 bases at J; junction bases unmatched: 18.

Many counts were recorded for this clonotype. The gene calls are TRBV9 and TRBJ2-1; 9 bases line up with TRBD2. Germline assignment: CDR1 SGDLS and CDR2 YYNGEE. V trimming: 0 bases; J trimming: 3 bases; junction bases outside the gene matches: 4. The CDR3 extends over 16 amino acids. Here the CDR3 DNA reads TGTGCCAGCAGCGTAGAAGGTAGCGGGGGCTACAATGAGCAGTTCTTC. Protein: CASSVEGSGGYNEQFF.

This clonotype was counted at least ten times. V usage is TRBV27 and J usage is TRBJ1-2; D not certain. V lost 3 bases to trimming and J lost 4 bases, with 12 bases between them. The CDR3 length is 14 residues. Germline loops: CDR1 MNHEY, CDR2 SMNVEV (reference sequence). CDR3 region: CASSFWTSGYGYTF. The CDR3 bases are TGTGCCAGCAGTTTCTGGACGTCGGGCTATGGCTACACCTTC.

This clonotype has ten or more counts. The chain carries TRBV29-1 and TRBJ2-1, with 7 bases matching TRBD1. The J segment lost 7 bases and the V segment lost 6 bases, leaving 15 bases of the junction unmatched. Germline V gene data show CDR1 as SQVTM and CDR2 as ANQGSEA. This CDR3 has 15 amino acids. The chain's CDR3 is CSVTGGGQRPNEQFF. The DNA for the CDR3 is TGCAGCGTCACGGGTGGGGGACAGCGACCAAATGAGCAGTTCTTC.

This clonotype was detected ten times or more. The chain recombines TRBV28 with TRBJ1-2, with a weak D call TRBD1 (6 bases). Germline CDR1 MDHEN, CDR2 SYDVKM. This CDR3 has 16 amino acids. V lost 3 bases, J lost 4 bases, and 18 bases lay in between. CDR3 sequence reads: CASSLSTGARSYGYTF. The CDR3 DNA follows: TGTGCCAGCAGTTTGTCAACGGGGGCGCGGAGCTATGGCTACACCTTC.

Only a few counts were recorded for this clonotype. The genes are TRBV6-4 and TRBJ2-3; D remains unclear. The germline gives CDR1 MRHNA, CDR2 SNTAGT. V was cut by 2 bases and J by 2 bases, with 11 bases left in between. The CDR3 runs to 15 residues. CDR3 bases: TGTGCCAGCAGTGACGGTGGGGATTACACAGATACGCAGTATTTT. Encoded protein: CASSDGGDYTDTQYF.

This clonotype was found many times. The chain joins TRBV12-3 or TRBV12-4 to TRBJ2-3; maybe TRBD2 (6 bases). The CDR3 loop spans 15 amino acids. Trimming left V 7 bases short and J 0 bases short, with 14 bases between. Here the CDR3 reads CASTRSGTSTDTQYF. CDR3 sequence (DNA): TGTGCCAGCACCCGTAGCGGAACTAGCACAGATACGCAGTATTTT.

Many counts were recorded for this clonotype. This sequence joins TRBV11-2 and TRBJ2-7; D unclear. The ends were cut back, 0 bases at V and 2 bases at J, with 8 bases in the middle. CDR1 and CDR2 (germline): SGHAT, FQNNGV. This CDR3 is built from 14 residues. The chain's CDR3 is CASSLEPEPYEQYF. CDR3 nucleotide sequence: TGTGCCAGCAGCTTAGAACCGGAGCCCTACGAGCAGTACTTC. The full variable domain, with the rest looked up from reference TRBV11-2 and TRBJ2-7, is EAGVAQSPRYKIIEKRQSVAFWCNPISGHATLYWYQQILGQGPKLLIQFQNNGVVDDSQLPKDRFSAERLKGVDSTLKIQPAKLEDSAVYLCASSLEPEPYEQYFGPGTRLTVT.

The chain uses TRBV7-8 and TRBJ2-1; TRBD2 matches at 11 bases. The CDR3 spans 16 residues. The V gene end was trimmed by 7 bases and the J gene end by 5 bases; junction bases not matched to a gene: 10. The V gene's germline CDR1 is SGHVS and CDR2 FQNEAQ. The CDR3 nucleotides are TGTGCCAGCACCAGGATGAGGACTAGCGGGCACAATGAGCAGTTCTTC. Translating gives CASTRMRTSGHNEQFF.

This clonotype has a count of ten or more. The J gene is TRBJ2-5, the V gene TRBV5-1; 12 nucleotides agree with TRBD2. The CDR3 length is 21 residues. V was pared by 1 base and J by 1 base, with 17 bases of the junction left unmatched. Germline CDR1 and CDR2: SGHRS and YFSETQ. Here the CDR3 DNA reads TGCGCCAGCAGCTTGCCCCGGACAGGGCAAACTAGCGGGAGGCGCCAAGAGACCCAGTACTTC. Protein product: CASSLPRTGQTSGRRQETQYF.

This clonotype was seen at least ten times. The gene calls are TRBV12-3 or TRBV12-4 and TRBJ2-5, with TRBD2 matching over 8 bases. This CDR3 region has 14 residues. V gave up 3 bases and J gave up 5 bases; unmatched junction bases: 5. The CDR3 coding sequence is TGTGCCAGCAGTTTTGGCGGGAGGCGGGAGACCCAGTACTTC. This codes for CASSFGGRRETQYF.

In the case of this clonotype: A read error may explain this, as a much larger clone is one base away. The chain uses TRBV9 and TRBJ2-3, with 7 bases aligning to TRBD1. Germline V gene data show CDR1 as SGDLS and CDR2 as YYNGEE. This CDR3 has 14 amino acids. CDR3 DNA: TGTGCCAGCAGCGCGGGACAGTTCACAGTTACGCAGTATTTT. It yields the protein CASSAGQFTVTQYF. The entire variable domain, with the rest obtained from reference TRBV9 and TRBJ2-3, is as follows: DSGVTQTPKHLITATGQRVTLRCSPRSGDLSVYWYQQSLDQGLQFLIQYYNGEERAKGNILERFSAQQFPDLHSELNLSSLELGDSALYFCASSAGQFTVTQYFGPGTRLTVL.

This clonotype was seen ten or more times. The chain links TRBV5-4 to TRBJ2-7; the match to TRBD2 covers 9 bases. Germline lookup yields CDR1 SGHNT and CDR2 YYREEE (reference sequence). CDR3 length equals 15 residues. V was clipped by 4 bases and J by 5 bases; unmatched bases: 10. The CDR3: CASSNPRTSDDEQYF. The CDR3, as DNA: TGTGCCAGCAGCAACCCCCGGACTAGCGACGACGAGCAGTACTTC. The full variable domain, rest sourced from reference TRBV5-4 and TRBJ2-7, is ETGVTQSPTHLIKTRGQQVTLRCSSQSGHNTVSWYQQALGQGPQFIFQYYREEENGRGNFPPRFSGLQFPNYSSELNVNALELDDSALYLCASSNPRTSDDEQYFGPGTRLTVT.

This clonotype was seen ten or more times. The genes are TRBV11-2 and TRBJ2-1, with 14 bases identical to TRBD2. J gave up 8 bases and V 2 bases, and 5 bases lay outside the gene matches. The CDR3 is 16 amino acids. CDR1 is SGHAT, CDR2 FQNNGV, per germline. CDR3 protein: CASSLRLAGGRDEQFF. The DNA for the CDR3 is TGTGCCAGCAGCTTAAGACTAGCGGGAGGGAGGGATGAGCAGTTCTTC.

This clonotype occurred many times. This chain uses TRBV7-2 with TRBJ2-2; 8 bases match TRBD2. After removal of 4 bases from V and 6 bases from J, the junction contained 10 bases not matched to a gene. The CDR3 has 16 amino acids. Per the germline V gene, CDR1 is SGHTA and CDR2 is FQGNSA. CDR3 amino acids: CASSSLSGGLAGELFF. In DNA, the CDR3 is TGTGCCAGCAGCTCCCTGAGTGGGGGACTAGCCGGGGAGCTGTTTTTT.

V and J are TRBV28 and TRBJ2-2, with 7 bases that match TRBD2. Trimming removed 7 bases from V and 6 bases from J; junction bases left unmatched: 8. Germline CDR1 MDHEN, CDR2 SYDVKM. This CDR3 is built from 14 residues. The CDR3 loop reads CASKLAGEPGELFF. The CDR3 DNA reads as TGTGCCAGCAAGTTGGCGGGAGAACCCGGGGAGCTGTTTTTT.

This clonotype was seen many times. The genes are TRBV27 and TRBJ2-7, with 10 bases identical to TRBD1. The CDR3 has 14 amino acids. The V gene end was trimmed by 4 bases and the J gene end by 0 bases; junction bases not matched to a gene: 0. Germline assignment: CDR1 MNHEY and CDR2 SMNVEV (reference sequence). The CDR3 DNA is TGTGCCAGCAGTTGGACAGGGGGCTCCTACGAGCAGTACTTC. Encoded protein: CASSWTGGSYEQYF.

This clonotype was counted between two and nine times. This chain uses TRBV4-1 with TRBJ2-5; no clear D gene. There are 14 residues in the CDR3. The germline V and J ends were trimmed by 2 bases and 0 bases, with 7 bases remaining between them. The germline CDR1 and CDR2 sequences are MGHRA and YSYEKL. The chain's CDR3 is CASSQYADQETQYF. The CDR3 DNA follows: TGCGCCAGCAGCCAATACGCGGACCAAGAGACCCAGTACTTC.

About this clonotype: This may be a read error, as it is one base from a much larger clone. This sequence joins TRBV20-1 and TRBJ2-7; TRBD1 matches at 11 bases. The ends lost 5 bases at V and 10 bases at J; junction bases unmatched: 10. This CDR3 contains 13 residues. CDR1 and CDR2 from the germline V gene are DFQATT and SNEGSKA (reference sequence). As DNA, the CDR3 is TGCAGTGCTCAAGGACAGGGGGCGAAGGACCAGTACTTC. Its translation is CSAQGQGAKDQYF.

This clonotype was seen at least ten times. Germline and junction disagree at one end, which may indicate a read error. The chain couples TRBV20-1 to TRBJ2-1; D not resolved. The CDR3 is 13 residues long. CDR1 is DFQATT, CDR2 SNEGSKA, per germline (reference sequence). The CDR3 nucleotides are TGCAGTGCTGGAGACGATATTTCCAATGAGCAGTTCTTC. This gives the protein CSAGDDISNEQFF.

There are a few counts of this clonotype. The chain links TRBV10-3 to TRBJ2-3, with 8 bases aligning to TRBD2. With 7 bases clipped from V and 1 base from J, the junction kept 7 bases outside the gene matches. CDR1 and CDR2 from the germline V gene are ENHRY and SYGVKD. This CDR3 is 15 amino acids long. The CDR3 is CAINWSGSRTDTQYF. The DNA for the CDR3 is TGTGCCATCAATTGGAGCGGGAGCCGCACAGATACGCAGTATTTT.

Comments on this clonotype: This may arise from a read error, as a much more abundant clone is one base away. The genes are TRBV4-3 and TRBJ2-3, with D maybe TRBD1 (5 bases). The CDR3 contains 15 residues. Germline V gene data show CDR1 as LGHNA and CDR2 as YSLEER. Trimming cost V 4 bases and J 1 base, with 12 bases left between them. The CDR3 bases are TGCGCCAGCAGCCCTCGTCGCAGGGGCACAGATACGCAGTATTTT. This encodes CASSPRRRGTDTQYF.

This clonotype showed up just a few times. V is TRBV18 and J is TRBJ1-2; D is ambiguous. This CDR3 comprises 13 residues. Between the trimmed V and J ends, which lost 4 bases and 3 bases, there was a span of 9 bases. CDR1 and CDR2 (germline): KGHSH, LQKENI. DNA of the CDR3: TGTGCCAGCTCACACCCCCCAGACTATGGCTACACCTTC. Protein: CASSHPPDYGYTF.

This clonotype was observed many times. The chain uses TRBV5-6 and TRBJ1-1; the D is unclear. Germline assignment: CDR1 SGHDT and CDR2 YYEEEE. The CDR3 has 13 amino acids. V was cut by 4 bases and J by 1 base, with 8 bases left in between. CDR3 DNA: TGTGCCAGCAGCCCCCGGGGGAACACTGAAGCTTTCTTT. This encodes CASSPRGNTEAFF.

There are many counts of this clonotype. The chain uses TRBV5-1 and TRBJ2-5, with D tentatively TRBD1 (6 bases). The length of the CDR3 is 16 residues. V lost 4 bases to trimming and J lost 5 bases, with 21 bases between them. Germline V gives CDR1 SGHRS, CDR2 YFSETQ. Here the CDR3 reads CASSPAIGTLGETQYF. As DNA, the CDR3 is TGCGCCAGCAGCCCCGCGATCGGGACACTTGGGGAGACCCAGTACTTC. The whole variable domain, filled in from reference TRBV5-1 and TRBJ2-5, reads KAGVTQTPRYLIKTRGQQVTLSCSPISGHRSVSWYQQTPGQGLQFLFEYFSETQRNKGNFPGRFSGRQFSNSRSEMNVSTLELGDSALYLCASSPAIGTLGETQYFGPGTRLLVL.

This clonotype was counted ten times or more. This chain joins TRBV6-1 and TRBJ2-3; 8 bases agree with TRBD2. CDR1 is MNHNS and CDR2 is SASEGT in the germline V gene. The CDR3 runs 14 residues. The ends lost 7 bases at V and 6 bases at J; junction bases unmatched: 9. CDR3 in amino acids: CASKEAGEGDTQYF. The CDR3 region has the DNA TGTGCCAGCAAGGAAGCGGGAGAGGGGGATACGCAGTATTTT.

This clonotype appeared many times. The chain joins TRBV4-3 to TRBJ1-5; D is unresolved. The V end was cut by 0 bases, the J end by 0 bases, with 18 bases between. Germline assignment: CDR1 LGHNA and CDR2 YSLEER. The CDR3 extends over 19 amino acids. The CDR3 nucleotides read TGCGCCAGCAGCCAAGACGTCCTAAGTTTTGGAAATAGCAATCAGCCCCAGCATTTT. Translated, it gives CASSQDVLSFGNSNQPQHF.

V is TRBV5-6 and J is TRBJ2-2; 14 bases align to TRBD2. This CDR3 is 22 amino acids long. V was pared by 2 bases and J by 3 bases, with 18 bases of the junction left unmatched. Germline V gives CDR1 SGHDT, CDR2 YYEEEE. The CDR3, as DNA: TGTGCCAGCAGCTTCGGACCATATCCAGGGGGACTAGCGGGAGTTCACACCGGGGAGCTGTTTTTT. Protein: CASSFGPYPGGLAGVHTGELFF.

This clonotype was recorded a few times. V and J are TRBV4-1 and TRBJ1-2, with TRBD1 identical over 10 bases. This CDR3 has 17 residues. Germline assignment: CDR1 MGHRA and CDR2 YSYEKL. Losses at the gene ends were 1 base for V and 4 bases for J; bases not matched to a gene: 9. The chain's CDR3 is CASSQGSGTGATYGYTF. CDR3 coding DNA: TGCGCCAGCAGCCAAGGGTCTGGGACAGGGGCCACCTATGGCTACACCTTC.